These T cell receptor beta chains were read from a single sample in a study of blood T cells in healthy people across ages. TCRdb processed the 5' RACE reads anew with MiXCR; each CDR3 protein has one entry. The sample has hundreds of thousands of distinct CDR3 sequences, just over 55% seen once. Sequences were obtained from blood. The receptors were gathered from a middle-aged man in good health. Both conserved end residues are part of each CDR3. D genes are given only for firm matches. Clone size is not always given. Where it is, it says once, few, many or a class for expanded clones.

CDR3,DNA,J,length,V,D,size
CASSLSSGGALPSTDTQYF,TGTGCCAGCAGTCTCAGTAGCGGGGGGGCCTTACCTAGCACAGATACGCAGTATTTT,TRBJ2-3,19,TRBV27,TRBD2,-
CASSDSGGGYNEQFF,TGTGCCAGCAGTGACTCAGGGGGCGGCTACAATGAGCAGTTCTTC,TRBJ2-1,15,TRBV6-4,TRBD1,-
CAISEWGSGTDNQETQYF,TGTGCCATCAGTGAGTGGGGGTCGGGGACGGATAACCAAGAGACCCAGTACTTC,TRBJ2-5,18,TRBV10-3,-,-
CASRAGTGSVYGYTF,TGTGCCAGCAGGGCGGGTACAGGGTCGGTCTATGGCTACACCTTC,TRBJ1-2,15,TRBV2,-,-
CASSQDNRGAYNEQFF,TGTGCCAGCAGCCAGGATAACAGGGGGGCCTACAATGAGCAGTTCTTC,TRBJ2-1,16,TRBV7-8,TRBD1,-
CASSFIAFANEQYF,TGTGCCAGCAGTTTTATAGCCTTTGCCAATGAGCAGTACTTC,TRBJ2-7,14,TRBV27,-,-
CASSATGLAKNIQYF,TGTGCCAGCTCCGCCACCGGGCTAGCCAAAAACATTCAGTACTTC,TRBJ2-4,15,TRBV28,-,few
CASSQVRGNEQYF,TGTGCCAGCAGCCAAGTACGGGGAAACGAGCAGTACTTC,TRBJ2-7,13,TRBV14,-,-
CSASKNLAKNIQYF,TGCAGTGCCAGCAAGAATTTAGCCAAAAACATTCAGTACTTC,TRBJ2-4,14,TRBV20-1,-,-
CSARPSRRTGGEQFF,TGCAGTGCTAGGCCTAGCCGGAGGACCGGTGGTGAGCAGTTCTTC,TRBJ2-1,15,TRBV20-1,-,-
CASSLAGLRDRNEQYF,TGTGCCAGCAGTCTAGCGGGTTTGAGGGATCGGAACGAGCAGTACTTC,TRBJ2-7,16,TRBV27,TRBD2,-
CSAYPGASNQPQHF,TGCAGTGCTTACCCAGGGGCTAGCAATCAGCCCCAGCATTTT,TRBJ1-5,14,TRBV20-1,-,-
CASSRPGVGETQYF,TGTGCCAGCAGTCGTCCAGGGGTTGGGGAGACCCAGTACTTC,TRBJ2-5,14,TRBV27,-,few
CASSPGTTSDTQYF,TGTGCCAGCAGCCCCGGGACAACGAGTGATACGCAGTATTTT,TRBJ2-3,14,TRBV27,-,few
CASSTGPILTDTQYF,TGTGCCAGCAGCACCGGACCAATATTAACAGATACGCAGTATTTT,TRBJ2-3,15,TRBV13,-,-
CASSRLRSSGANVLTF,TGTGCCAGCAGCCGACTTAGGAGCTCTGGGGCCAACGTCCTGACTTTC,TRBJ2-6,16,TRBV7-2,-,once
CASSQDVGGGQPQHF,TGTGCCAGCAGCCAAGATGTAGGGGGCGGTCAGCCCCAGCATTTT,TRBJ1-5,15,TRBV3-1,TRBD1,few
CASSLYGTGGMATNEKLFF,TGTGCCAGCAGCCTATACGGGACAGGGGGCATGGCAACTAATGAAAAACTGTTTTTT,TRBJ1-4,19,TRBV7-9,TRBD1,-
CSASVAGASQETQYF,TGCAGTGCTAGTGTGGCAGGGGCCTCACAAGAGACCCAGTACTTC,TRBJ2-5,15,TRBV20-1,-,few
CASSQGIGTVYEQYF,TGTGCCAGCAGCCAAGGGATCGGGACAGTCTACGAGCAGTACTTC,TRBJ2-7,15,TRBV4-2,TRBD1,-
CASSLTSGGASSYNEQFF,TGTGCCAGCAGCTTGACTAGCGGGGGGGCGAGCTCCTACAATGAGCAGTTCTTC,TRBJ2-1,18,TRBV9,TRBD2,few
CASSWTGTGGRQQYF,TGCGCCAGCAGCTGGACCGGGACAGGGGGCCGACAGCAGTACTTC,TRBJ2-7,15,TRBV5-1,TRBD1,-